Below, one T cell receptor (beta chain) is given with its context. Its antigen is unidentified. These data are taken from a study of T cells after yellow fever vaccination. Study-level information: Any fraction with a low cell number was prepared using SMART-Seq v4 Ultra Low Input.

Germline-derived CDR1 and CDR2 are LGHDT and YNNKEL (reference sequence). Trimming took 3 bases from V and 0 from J; bases not matched to a gene: 5. CDR3 size: 15 residues. TCRdb re-derived calls from the 5' RACE reads in MiXCR, one entry per CDR3 protein. The sample contains 500,000 to 650,000 distinct CDR3 sequences, roughly 17% of which appear only once. The study's findings and limits: One caveat is that FACS-sorted repertoires could contain abundant clonotypes contaminating from the bulk population.

This sequence joins TRBV3-1 and TRBJ2-7; 7 bases are shared with TRBD1. This clonotype was obtained from a man between 18 and 29 years old who received the YFV17D yellow fever vaccine. This specimen consisted of PBMCs, obtained around 5 days after the first yellow fever vaccination. CDR3 amino acids: CASSHPGQPSYEQYF. Here the CDR3 DNA reads TGTGCCAGCAGCCATCCGGGACAGCCCTCCTACGAGCAGTACTTC.